Below, 9 T cell receptor beta chains from the same sample are listed, as sequenced in a study of beta chain features in type 1 diabetes. Findings of the study overall: The study found moderately but significantly shorter TCRB CDR3s in all four CD4+ subsets of Type 1 diabetes patients.

No antigens are known for them. Expressed TCRB transcripts were sequenced because the isolated RNA had all been reverse transcribed beforehand. Here immunoSEQ multiplex PCR was the method, and the copy in TCRdb shows in-frame clones only, minus some. This table has a few hundred thousand clones, approximately 12% appearing once. The sample consisted of naive CD4+ T cells from blood. The receptors come from a woman younger than 30 with type 1 diabetes.

The V call is TRBV2, the J call TRBJ1-1, with a possible D match to TRBD1 (5 bases). The CDR3 totals 13 residues. Germline values: CDR1 SNHLY, CDR2 FYNNEI. Trimming took off 4 bases at V and 8 bases at J, with 14 bases between the two ends. The CDR3 sequence is CASSGPWGPEAFF. The CDR3 region has the DNA TGTGCCAGCAGTGGCCCATGGGGCCCCGAAGCTTTCTTT.

This sequence joins TRBV30 and TRBJ1-1; tentative D call: TRBD1 (5 bases). V lost 0 bases, J lost 6 bases, and 11 bases lay in between. Germline CDR1 GTSNPN, CDR2 SVGIG (reference sequence). This CDR3 has 13 residues. The CDR3: CAWSVQGAAEAFF. DNA of the CDR3: TGTGCCTGGAGTGTACAAGGGGCCGCTGAAGCTTTCTTT.

There are a few counts of this clone. The gene calls are TRBV27 and TRBJ2-7, with 8 nucleotides matching TRBD2. Per the germline V gene, CDR1 is MNHEY and CDR2 is SMNVEV (reference sequence). This CDR3 region has 14 residues. After removal of 5 bases from V and 2 bases from J, the junction contained 5 bases not matched to a gene. This CDR3 reads CASSPGGDPYEQYF. The DNA of the CDR3 is TGTGCCAGCAGTCCGGGAGGGGACCCCTACGAGCAGTACTTC.

In this sample, this clone turned up a few times. This rearrangement joins TRBV6-6 to TRBJ1-2; D gene uncertain. The CDR3 covers 12 residues. Germline CDR1 is MNHNY and CDR2 is SVGAGI (reference sequence). V was shortened by 5 bases and J by 3 bases, with 7 bases between the two germline ends. Written as DNA, the CDR3 is TGTGCCAGCAGTCCGACTGACTATGGCTACACCTTC. Protein: CASSPTDYGYTF.

The chain joins TRBV7-9 to TRBJ2-5, with D perhaps matching TRBD1 (5 bases). CDR3 size: 14 residues. V was shortened by 8 bases and J by 3 bases, with 16 bases between the two germline ends. Germline V gene lookup returns CDR1 SEHNR and CDR2 FQNEAQ (reference sequence). In nucleotides, the CDR3 is TGTGCCAGCTTCCCCACAGGTGGAGAAGAGACCCAGTACTTC. Translation: CASFPTGGEETQYF.

The genes are TRBV7-9 and TRBJ2-1, with D possibly being TRBD1 (6 bases). Trimming stripped 0 bases from V and 5 bases from J, with 14 bases between. The CDR3 is 16 amino acids. CDR1 and CDR2 (germline): SEHNR, FQNEAQ (reference sequence). CDR3 DNA: TGTGCCAGCAGCTTAGCGGAAACAGGGCGAAACAATGAGCAGTTCTTC. Protein: CASSLAETGRNNEQFF. Using reference TRBV7-9 and TRBJ2-1 for the parts outside the CDR3, the full variable domain is DTGVSQNPRHKITKRGQNVTFRCDPISEHNRLYWYRQTLGQGPEFLTYFQNEAQLEKSRLLSDRFSAERPKGSFSTLEIQRTEQGDSAMYLCASSLAETGRNNEQFFGPGTRLTVL.

This clone was seen more than once but under ten times. This rearrangement joins TRBV6-5 to TRBJ2-7; TRBD2 matches 8 bases. J was trimmed by 3 bases and V by 2 bases; bases with no gene match: 3. Per germline, CDR1 MNHEY and CDR2 SVGAGI. The CDR3 extends over 14 amino acids. The CDR3 spells CASSYLGTSYEQYF. DNA of the CDR3: TGTGCCAGCAGTTACCTCGGGACTAGCTACGAGCAGTACTTC.

V and J are TRBV5-1 and TRBJ2-1, with 9 bases identical to TRBD1. CDR3 size: 14 residues. The V gene's germline CDR1 is SGHRS and CDR2 YFSETQ. V was clipped by 4 bases and J by 7 bases; unmatched bases: 6. This chain's CDR3 is CASSKWDRENEQFF. CDR3 nucleotide sequence: TGCGCCAGCAGCAAGTGGGACAGGGAAAATGAGCAGTTCTTC.

This clone has only one observation. The chain couples TRBV7-9 to TRBJ2-3; TRBD2 is a possible D gene (5 bases). The CDR3 consists of 16 residues. Per germline, CDR1 SEHNR and CDR2 FQNEAQ (reference sequence). Trimming left V 2 bases short and J 1 base short, with 13 bases between. CDR3 DNA sequence: TGTGCCAGCAGCTTATCTCGCGGGCCCCGCACAGATACGCAGTATTTT. Encoded protein: CASSLSRGPRTDTQYF.